What follows are 20 T cell receptor beta chains derived from one specimen sequenced in a study of cytomegalovirus exposure and HLA in healthy donors. The table came from immunoSEQ multiplex PCR; TCRdb's copy has only in-frame clones and leaves some out. Of 90,000 to 130,000 clones listed, more than 90% are singletons. The sequencing input was PBMCs. The receptors stem from a young woman in good health and CMV-seronegative.

The chain employs TRBV9 and TRBJ2-2, with D tentatively TRBD2 (6 bases). The CDR3 spans 23 residues. Germline CDR1 SGDLS, CDR2 YYNGEE. V lost 1 base and J lost 4, with 35 bases in between. This CDR3 reads CASSVSPRLGGGLGVEGTGELFF. The CDR3 coding sequence is TGTGCCAGCAGCGTATCCCCGAGACTCGGTGGAGGGCTAGGAGTCGAGGGCACCGGGGAGCTGTTTTTT.

V is TRBV6-5 and J is TRBJ2-7, with D perhaps TRBD2 (8 bases). CDR1 is MNHEY, CDR2 SVGAGI, per germline. The CDR3 runs to 15 residues. Deletions cut 3 bases from V and 5 bases from J, with 17 bases between. CDR3 sequence reads: CASSYKGARGDEQYF. The DNA for the CDR3 is TGTGCCAGCAGTTATAAGGGGGCGCGGGGGGACGAGCAGTACTTC.

This clone appeared once. DNA of the CDR3: TGCAGCGTTTACAGGGGAGAGACCCAGTACTTC. Translating gives CSVYRGETQYF. The rearrangement uses TRBV29-1 and TRBJ2-5, with 7 nucleotides matching TRBD1. Germline CDR1 is SQVTM and CDR2 is ANQGSEA. The CDR3 extends over 11 amino acids. The V segment lost 5 bases and the J segment 4 bases; nucleotides outside the gene matches: 1. The full variable domain, rest sourced from reference TRBV29-1 and TRBJ2-5, is SAVISQKPSRDICQRGTSLTIQCQVDSQVTMMFWYRQQPGQSLTLIATANQGSEATYESGFVIDKFPISRPNLTFSTLTVSNMSPEDSSIYLCSVYRGETQYFGPGTRLLVL.

The rearrangement uses TRBV27 and TRBJ2-1, with D uncertain. V shed 0 bases and J shed 8 bases, with 17 bases lying between them. This CDR3 contains 16 residues. The germline V gene has CDR1 MNHEY and CDR2 SMNVEV (reference sequence). The CDR3: CASSLSGVSRVYEQFF. The CDR3 region has the DNA TGTGCCAGCAGTTTATCGGGTGTTTCACGGGTGTATGAGCAGTTCTTC.

This chain joins TRBV11-3 and TRBJ2-7; tentative D call: TRBD2 (6 bases). There are 15 residues in the CDR3. Germline V gene data show CDR1 as SGHNT and CDR2 as YENEEA. V was pared by 0 bases and J by 2 bases, with 11 bases between. The CDR3 protein is CASSLEWGVPYEQYF. DNA for the CDR3: TGTGCCAGCAGCTTAGAATGGGGGGTTCCCTACGAGCAGTACTTC. The full variable domain, rest sourced from reference TRBV11-3 and TRBJ2-7, is EAGVVQSPRYKIIEKKQPVAFWCNPISGHNTLYWYLQNLGQGPELLIRYENEEAVDDSQLPKDRFSAERLKGVDSTLKIQPAELGDSAVYLCASSLEWGVPYEQYFGPGTRLTVT.

The rearrangement links TRBV6-1 to TRBJ1-4; tentative D call: TRBD1 (6 bases). Between the trimmed V and J ends, which lost 5 bases and 4 bases, there was a span of 11 bases. Germline CDR1 and CDR2: MNHNS and SASEGT. The CDR3 has 14 residues. The CDR3: CASSPQGNNEKLFF. CDR3 in DNA: TGTGCCAGCAGTCCGCAGGGGAATAATGAAAAACTGTTTTTT.

The CDR3 DNA reads as TGTGCCAGCAGCTCCCTAGGGGACACCATATATTTT. Its translation is CASSSLGDTIYF. The V and J genes are TRBV13 and TRBJ1-3; possible D gene TRBD1, 5 bases. CDR3 length equals 12 residues. In germline, CDR1 is PRHDT, CDR2 FYEKMQ (reference sequence). V was pared by 4 bases and J by 8 bases, with 9 bases between.

V is TRBV7-8 and J is TRBJ1-6; 8 bases agree with TRBD1. Germline assignment: CDR1 SGHVS and CDR2 FQNEAQ. Trimming removed 4 bases from V and 10 bases from J; junction bases left unmatched: 6. The CDR3 runs 14 residues. The DNA for the CDR3 is TGTGCCAGCAGCTCCAGGCAGGGGGCCTCACCCCTCCACTTT. Translating gives CASSSRQGASPLHF.

V usage is TRBV25-1 and J usage is TRBJ1-1; 7 bases map to TRBD1. Per germline, CDR1 MGHDK and CDR2 SYGVNS. The length of the CDR3 is 13 residues. V shed 8 bases and J 4 bases; nucleotides not matched to a gene: 7. CDR3 in DNA: TGTGCCAGCTCTAGAAGGGGGCTCACTGAAGCTTTCTTT. Its translation: CASSRRGLTEAFF.

V is TRBV5-1 and J is TRBJ2-2; 10 positions agree with TRBD2. The CDR3 has 17 residues. The V gene's germline CDR1 is SGHRS and CDR2 YFSETQ. V lost 4 bases to trimming and J lost 1 base; unmatched junction nucleotides: 7. CDR3 amino acids: CASSQIGTSVNTGELFF. Here the CDR3 DNA reads TGCGCCAGCAGCCAGATCGGGACTAGCGTGAACACCGGGGAGCTGTTTTTT.

The chain combines TRBV27 with TRBJ2-5; 11 bases agree with TRBD1. This CDR3 is 14 amino acids long. The V gene end was trimmed by 4 bases and the J gene end by 7 bases; junction bases not matched to a gene: 5. Germline CDR1 reads MNHEY; CDR2 reads SMNVEV (reference sequence). CDR3: CASSYGTGGGTQYF. Here the CDR3 DNA reads TGTGCCAGCAGTTATGGGACAGGGGGGGGGACCCAGTACTTC.

The CDR3 protein is CASRGIGVAYNEQFF. CDR3 nucleotide sequence: TGTGCCAGCAGGGGGATAGGGGTCGCCTACAATGAGCAGTTCTTC. The chain uses TRBV4-2 and TRBJ2-1; D is perhaps TRBD1 (5 bases). CDR3 length: 15 amino acids. V shed 6 bases and J shed 2 bases, with 14 bases lying between them. The germline CDR1 and CDR2 sequences are LGHNA and YNFKEQ.

Only one count was recorded for this clone. The gene calls are TRBV19 and TRBJ1-6, with 10 nucleotides matching TRBD1. Germline V gene data show CDR1 as LNHDA and CDR2 as SQIVND (reference sequence). V shed 6 bases and J 7 bases; nucleotides not matched to a gene: 3. This CDR3 region has 14 residues. The DNA of the CDR3 is TGTGCCAGTAGCGACAGGGGGCGAAATTCACCCCTCCACTTT. As protein: CASSDRGRNSPLHF.

This sequence joins TRBV7-9 and TRBJ1-1; maybe TRBD1 (6 bases). The V and J ends lost 5 bases and 3 bases respectively, with 13 bases between them. CDR1 is SEHNR and CDR2 is FQNEAQ in the germline V gene (reference sequence). The CDR3 has 14 residues. The CDR3 coding sequence is TGTGCCAGCAGCAAGCAAACAGGGTACACTGAAGCTTTCTTT. Its translation: CASSKQTGYTEAFF.

The rearrangement links TRBV6-1 to TRBJ2-3; the D gene is possibly TRBD2 (6 bases). V was clipped by 6 bases and J by 3 bases, with 16 bases between them. CDR3 length: 15 amino acids. Germline CDR1 is MNHNS and CDR2 is SASEGT. This chain's CDR3 is CASRTGGGGTDTQYF. The DNA for the CDR3 is TGTGCCAGCAGGACCGGGGGTGGGGGGACAGATACGCAGTATTTT.

The V and J genes are TRBV5-1 and TRBJ1-4; D gene uncertain. Germline lookup yields CDR1 SGHRS and CDR2 YFSETQ. V was trimmed by 0 bases and J by 5 bases, leaving 14 bases between them. This CDR3 contains 16 residues. The CDR3 here is CASSLGLDFRNEKLFF. In nucleotides, the CDR3 is TGCGCCAGCAGCTTGGGCCTGGACTTTAGGAATGAAAAACTGTTTTTT.

Remarks on this clone: The junction does not match germline at one end; this may be a read error. The chain carries TRBV6-6 and TRBJ1-5; D is possibly TRBD1 (5 bases). The CDR3 extends over 13 amino acids. In germline, CDR1 is MNHNY, CDR2 SVGAGI (reference sequence). The CDR3 DNA sequence: TGTGCCAGCAGCTCAGGGCAGAATCCGCCCCAGCATTTT. Translating gives CASSSGQNPPQHF.

In regard to this clone: The same CDR3 can be traced to other DNA sequences in this sample. The chain uses TRBV30 and TRBJ1-3; D possibly corresponds to TRBD1 (6 bases). The germline gives CDR1 GTSNPN, CDR2 SVGIG (reference sequence). V was shortened by 2 bases and J by 1 base, with 9 bases between the two germline ends. This CDR3 contains 14 residues. This CDR3 reads CAWSRQGSGNTIYF. The CDR3 DNA is TGTGCCTGGAGTCGTCAGGGGTCTGGAAACACCATATATTTT. The entire variable domain, with the rest obtained from reference TRBV30 and TRBJ1-3, is as follows: SQTIHQWPATLVQPVGSPLSLECTVEGTSNPNLYWYRQAAGRGLQLLFYSVGIGQISSEVPQNLSASRPQDRQFILSSKKLLLSDSGFYLCAWSRQGSGNTIYFGEGSWLTVV.

The chain combines TRBV5-6 with TRBJ2-7, with TRBD1 matching 7 bases. Trimming at V came to 8 bases and at J to 2 bases, leaving 7 bases not matched to a gene. This CDR3 contains 13 residues. From germline, CDR1 is SGHDT and CDR2 YYEEEE. The CDR3 DNA reads TGTGCCAGGGATGGGGACAGACCCTACGAGCAGTACTTC. Amino acids: CARDGDRPYEQYF.

This chain joins TRBV5-6 and TRBJ2-5, with TRBD2 as a possible D gene (5 bases). The CDR3 is 17 residues long. Trimming cost V 0 bases and J 0 bases, with 15 bases left between them. Germline loops: CDR1 SGHDT, CDR2 YYEEEE. CDR3 amino acids: CASSLEWTLGYQETQYF. In DNA form, the CDR3 reads TGTGCCAGCAGCTTGGAGTGGACTTTGGGGTACCAAGAGACCCAGTACTTC.